These 20 T cell receptor beta chains share one sample of origin, sequenced in a study of beta chain features in type 1 diabetes. Overall study findings and caveats: The study found moderately but significantly shorter TCRB CDR3s in all four CD4+ subsets of Type 1 diabetes patients.

Their recognized antigens are unknown. Expressed TCRB transcripts were sequenced, since all the RNA that had been isolated was reverse transcribed. Assay used: immunoSEQ multiplex PCR; TCRdb lists only in-frame clones, some missing. The top ten hold around 0.5% of the sample, which has more than 95,000 clones, about 26% seen once. Source material: central memory CD4+ T cells from blood. The receptors were sampled from a young woman with type 1 diabetes.

The V and J genes are TRBV7-3 and TRBJ2-7, with 8 nucleotides matching TRBD1. Germline CDR1 SGHTA, CDR2 FQGTGA. The CDR3 runs to 15 residues. V lost 2 bases and J lost 3; bases outside the gene matches: 6. CDR3 protein: CASSLWSGGSYEQYF. As DNA, the CDR3 is TGTGCCAGCAGCTTATGGTCAGGGGGCAGCTACGAGCAGTACTTC. The variable domain in full, completed from reference TRBV7-3 and TRBJ2-7, reads GAGVSQTPSNKVTEKGKYVELRCDPISGHTALYWYRQSLGQGPEFLIYFQGTGAADDSGLPNDRFFAVRPEGSVSTLKIQRTERGDSAVYLCASSLWSGGSYEQYFGPGTRLTVT.

This CDR3 reads CASSGGRGGSGRGETQYF. The DNA for the CDR3 is TGTGCCAGCAGTGGAGGCAGGGGGGGTAGCGGGAGGGGAGAGACCCAGTACTTC. This sequence joins TRBV2 and TRBJ2-5, with 11 bases matching TRBD2. The CDR3 loop spans 18 amino acids. The trim removed 4 bases at V and 4 bases at J, leaving 14 bases unmatched. CDR1 is SNHLY and CDR2 is FYNNEI in the germline V gene.

The rearrangement links TRBV7-6 to TRBJ2-3; D is possibly TRBD2 (5 bases). The CDR3 is 16 amino acids. Germline V gene sequence: CDR1 SGHVS, CDR2 FNYEAQ. V was clipped by 0 bases and J by 1 base, with 11 bases between them. CDR3 nucleotide sequence: TGTGCCAGCAGCTTAGCCTCTAGCCACGGCACAGATACGCAGTATTTT. It codes for CASSLASSHGTDTQYF.

The chain uses TRBV7-9 and TRBJ1-1, with D perhaps matching TRBD1 (6 bases). Germline CDR1 and CDR2: SEHNR and FQNEAQ (reference sequence). There are 13 residues in the CDR3. The germline V and J ends were trimmed by 5 bases and 7 bases, with 14 bases remaining between them. The CDR3 DNA sequence: TGTGCCAGCAGCACAGGGAATCCAGATGAAGCTTTCTTT. Translated: CASSTGNPDEAFF.

The chain combines TRBV28 with TRBJ1-5, with 7 bases matching TRBD1. In germline, CDR1 is MDHEN, CDR2 SYDVKM. The CDR3 is 14 residues long. Trimming cost V 6 bases and J 8 bases; bases outside gene matches: 10. The CDR3 DNA follows: TGTGCCAGCAGCCTCCCGACAGGGTGGAAGCCCCAGCATTTT. This translates into CASSLPTGWKPQHF. Based on the CDR3 plus reference TRBV28 and TRBJ1-5, the full variable domain is DVKVTQSSRYLVKRTGEKVFLECVQDMDHENMFWYRQDPGLGLRLIYFSYDVKMKEKGDIPEGYSVSREKKERFSLILESASTNQTSMYLCASSLPTGWKPQHFGDGTRLSIL.

This clone was seen more than once but under ten times. This chain links TRBV29-1 with TRBJ2-6; D unresolved. With 5 bases removed from V and 0 bases from J, the gap between germline ends came to 8 bases. CDR1 and CDR2 from the germline V gene are SQVTM and ANQGSEA. There are 14 residues in the CDR3. The CDR3 reads CSVRSYSGANVLTF. The CDR3 nucleotides are TGCAGCGTTCGGAGCTACTCTGGGGCCAACGTCCTGACTTTC.

The V call is TRBV30, the J call TRBJ1-5, with 7 bases lining up with TRBD1. This CDR3 is 17 amino acids long. Trimming at V came to 4 bases and at J to 0 bases, leaving 12 bases not matched to a gene. Germline CDR1 GTSNPN, CDR2 SVGIG (reference sequence). CDR3 nucleotide sequence: TGTGCCTGGACCTCTTCTACAGGGGTTTATAGCAATCAGCCCCAGCATTTT. Translation gives CAWTSSTGVYSNQPQHF.

This clone has just a few counts. The chain is built from TRBV19 and TRBJ2-7; possibly TRBD1 for D (6 bases). CDR1 is LNHDA and CDR2 is SQIVND in the germline V gene (reference sequence). The V end was cut by 9 bases, the J end by 0 bases, with 18 bases between. CDR3 length: 15 residues. This CDR3 is CASSRRADSSYEQYV. DNA of the CDR3: TGTGCCAGCAGCAGGAGAGCGGACAGCTCCTACGAGCAGTACGTC.

This clone was seen only a few times. This chain uses TRBV11-3 with TRBJ2-1; 8 nucleotides match TRBD2. V dropped 4 bases and J dropped 10; count of bases not matched to a gene: 9. From germline, CDR1 is SGHNT and CDR2 YENEEA. This CDR3 comprises 14 residues. CDR3 in DNA: TGTGCCAGCAGCTCCTTAGCGGGGATAGAAGAGCAGTTCTTC. Translating gives CASSSLAGIEEQFF.

The V gene is TRBV14, the J gene TRBJ2-1; 9 bases align to TRBD1. The germline CDR1 and CDR2 sequences are SGHDN and FVKESK. Germline trimming cut 4 bases from V and 6 bases from J; bases unmatched to any gene: 4. The CDR3 length is 14 residues. This chain's CDR3 is CASSRWDRANEQFF. CDR3 DNA sequence: TGTGCCAGCAGCCGATGGGACAGGGCCAATGAGCAGTTCTTC.

The chain combines TRBV30 with TRBJ1-2; D may be TRBD1 (5 bases). The V gene lost 7 bases and the J gene lost 3 bases, with 15 bases spanning the gap. This CDR3 has 13 residues. CDR1 and CDR2 from the germline V gene are GTSNPN and SVGIG (reference sequence). The DNA of the CDR3 is TGTGCCTACCAAACCCTACAGGACTATGGCTACACCTTC. This codes for CAYQTLQDYGYTF.

The chain uses TRBV5-4 and TRBJ1-1; D unresolved. Germline CDR1 reads SGHNT; CDR2 reads YYREEE (reference sequence). The V and J ends lost 0 bases and 0 bases respectively, with 12 bases between them. The CDR3 runs 16 residues. The CDR3 reads CASSLAAGQMNTEAFF. The CDR3 region has the DNA TGTGCCAGCAGCTTGGCGGCAGGCCAAATGAACACTGAAGCTTTCTTT. The variable domain in full, with the rest retrieved from reference TRBV5-4 and TRBJ1-1, is ETGVTQSPTHLIKTRGQQVTLRCSSQSGHNTVSWYQQALGQGPQFIFQYYREEENGRGNFPPRFSGLQFPNYSSELNVNALELDDSALYLCASSLAAGQMNTEAFFGQGTRLTVV.

The gene calls are TRBV23-1 and TRBJ1-2; D unresolved. Being an ORF, TRBV23-1 has a function that is uncertain. This CDR3 region has 15 residues. The V gene lost 2 bases and the J gene lost 7 bases, with 17 bases spanning the gap. The CDR3 here is CASSQREADFGGYTF. CDR3 bases: TGCGCCAGCAGTCAACGGGAGGCCGATTTCGGTGGCTACACCTTC.

This clone was seen only a few times. J is TRBJ2-1 and V is TRBV28, with D perhaps matching TRBD2 (5 bases). This CDR3 has 13 residues. V was clipped by 5 bases and J by 12 bases, with 17 bases between them. Germline V gives CDR1 MDHEN, CDR2 SYDVKM. The CDR3 nucleotides are TGTGCCAGCAGTCGCCCTAGCCACCAAGTGCAGTTCTTC. As protein: CASSRPSHQVQFF.

This clone was seen more than once but under ten times. The CDR3 reads CASSFSGQETQYF. DNA of the CDR3: TGTGCCAGCAGCTTTAGCGGGCAAGAGACCCAGTACTTC. The genes are TRBV7-2 and TRBJ2-5, with 7 bases matching TRBD2. Trimming took 3 bases from V and 2 from J; bases not matched to a gene: 0. This CDR3 is built from 13 residues. Looked up from germline, CDR1 is SGHTA and CDR2 is FQGNSA.

This clone turned up a few times. The chain links TRBV11-2 to TRBJ1-4, with 8 bases that match TRBD1. CDR1 and CDR2 (germline): SGHAT, FQNNGV. This CDR3 has 13 residues. With V trimmed by 5 bases and J by 8 bases, 4 bases remained unmatched. CDR3 region: CASSGTGVEKLFF. The CDR3 nucleotides are TGTGCCAGCAGCGGGACAGGTGTGGAAAAACTGTTTTTT.

This chain connects TRBV14 to TRBJ1-4, with TRBD1 matching over 7 bases. The CDR3 spans 16 residues. Per the germline V gene, CDR1 is SGHDN and CDR2 is FVKESK. V lost 1 base and J lost 5; bases outside the gene matches: 7. The CDR3 loop reads CASSQGRDRMNEKLFF. The DNA of the CDR3 is TGTGCCAGCAGCCAAGGGCGGGACAGAATGAATGAAAAACTGTTTTTT.

The chain joins TRBV18 to TRBJ1-1, with D tentatively TRBD1 (6 bases). Germline loops: CDR1 KGHSH, CDR2 LQKENI. With 4 bases removed from V and 5 bases from J, the gap between germline ends came to 11 bases. CDR3 length: 13 residues. In nucleotides, the CDR3 is TGTGCCAGCTCACGGGACATCTTGACTGAAGCTTTCTTT. Residues: CASSRDILTEAFF. The whole variable domain, remainder taken from reference TRBV18 and TRBJ1-1, is NAGVMQNPRHLVRRRGQEARLRCSPMKGHSHVYWYRQLPEEGLKFMVYLQKENIIDESGMPKERFSAEFPKEGPSILRIQQVVRGDSAAYFCASSRDILTEAFFGQGTRLTVV.

Comments on this clone: Other DNA sequences within the sample encode an identical CDR3. The chain combines TRBV4-2 with TRBJ2-2; 8 bases line up with TRBD2. The CDR3 is 17 amino acids. With 4 bases clipped from V and 2 bases from J, the junction kept 9 bases outside the gene matches. Germline V gene lookup returns CDR1 LGHNA and CDR2 YNFKEQ. The CDR3 nucleotides read TGTGCCAGCAGCCCTCGCGGAACTAGCGGTAACACCGGGGAGCTGTTTTTT. The encoded protein is CASSPRGTSGNTGELFF.

In its sample, this clone was seen a few times. The chain uses TRBV19 and TRBJ2-1; TRBD2 matches at 7 bases. The CDR3 is 15 amino acids. V lost 5 bases, J lost 0 bases, and 4 bases stayed unmatched. The V gene's germline CDR1 is LNHDA and CDR2 SQIVND (reference sequence). CDR3 amino acids: CASSESGGSYNEQFF. The CDR3 DNA follows: TGTGCCAGTAGTGAGTCGGGGGGCTCCTACAATGAGCAGTTCTTC.